These 11 T cell receptor beta chains came from one sample sequenced in a study of cytomegalovirus exposure and HLA in healthy donors. The PCR ran on 60 Vbeta and 13 Jbeta primers. Sequencing used immunoSEQ multiplex PCR; TCRdb keeps in-frame clones, though not all of them. The table records fewer than 150,000 clones, about four fifths of them present only once. Sequencing used PBMCs. Receptor source: a man younger than 45 in good health and CMV-seronegative.

For this clone: This sample includes further DNA sequences coding for the same CDR3. The gene calls are TRBV5-4 and TRBJ1-2; D unresolved. CDR3 length: 13 residues. Looked up from germline, CDR1 is SGHNT and CDR2 is YYREEE (reference sequence). V lost 4 bases and J 4 bases, leaving 11 bases between the germline ends. DNA of the CDR3: TGTGCCAGCAGCCCCCAGGTAGGCTATGGCTACACCTTC. Its translation is CASSPQVGYGYTF.

CDR3: CASSLGESTNYGYTF. The CDR3 DNA reads as TGCGCCAGCAGCTTGGGGGAGAGCACTAACTATGGCTACACCTTC. The chain carries TRBV5-1 and TRBJ1-2, with D hard to call. V lost 0 bases to trimming and J lost 0 bases, with 9 bases between them. The CDR3 covers 15 residues. Looked up from germline, CDR1 is SGHRS and CDR2 is YFSETQ.

The V and J genes are TRBV27 and TRBJ2-1; 8 bases are a match to TRBD1. The CDR3 length is 14 residues. Trimming took 3 bases from V and 6 from J; bases not matched to a gene: 4. Germline-derived CDR1 and CDR2 are MNHEY and SMNVEV (reference sequence). CDR3 coding DNA: TGTGCCAGCAGTTTGCGGACAGGGATCAATGAGCAGTTCTTC. Translating gives CASSLRTGINEQFF.

This chain uses TRBV4-2 with TRBJ2-2; 8 bases are shared with TRBD1. Per the germline V gene, CDR1 is LGHNA and CDR2 is YNFKEQ. The J segment lost 7 bases and the V segment lost 0 bases, leaving 7 bases of the junction unmatched. The CDR3 length is 16 residues. In DNA form, the CDR3 reads TGTGCCAGCAGCCAAGAACCCTGGACAGGGAACGGGGAGCTGTTTTTT. As protein: CASSQEPWTGNGELFF.

CDR3 sequence (DNA): TGTGCCAGCAGCTTTGGGACTAGCGGGGGAACCTACGAGCAGTACTTC. It is translated as CASSFGTSGGTYEQYF. The chain employs TRBV5-6 and TRBJ2-7; 14 nucleotides match TRBD2. Trimming at V came to 2 bases and at J to 2 bases, leaving 3 bases not matched to a gene. This CDR3 has 16 residues. Looked up from germline, CDR1 is SGHDT and CDR2 is YYEEEE. The full variable domain, rest sourced from reference TRBV5-6 and TRBJ2-7, is DAGVTQSPTHLIKTRGQQVTLRCSPKSGHDTVSWYQQALGQGPQFIFQYYEEEERQRGNFPDRFSGHQFPNYSSELNVNALLLGDSALYLCASSFGTSGGTYEQYFGPGTRLTVT.

The J gene is TRBJ2-7, the V gene TRBV5-1, with a tentative D call TRBD2 (6 bases). Germline V CDR1 and CDR2: SGHRS, YFSETQ. With 7 bases removed from V and 3 bases from J, the gap between germline ends came to 17 bases. The CDR3 runs to 14 residues. CDR3 residues: CASAPGGMNYEQYF. CDR3 bases: TGCGCCAGCGCGCCCGGGGGTATGAACTACGAGCAGTACTTC.

This clone appeared a few times. This chain links TRBV2 with TRBJ1-5, with a weak D call TRBD1 (6 bases). This CDR3 has 14 amino acids. Between the trimmed V and J ends, which lost 7 bases and 4 bases, there was a span of 14 bases. Germline-derived CDR1 and CDR2 are SNHLY and FYNNEI. CDR3 nucleotide sequence: TGTGCCAGCAACGGTCCGGGGACAAATCAGCCCCAGCATTTT. Its protein product is CASNGPGTNQPQHF.

The gene calls are TRBV15 and TRBJ2-5; the match to TRBD2 covers 7 bases. CDR1 is LNHNV and CDR2 is YYDKDF in the germline V gene (reference sequence). The CDR3 spans 17 residues. The V gene end was trimmed by 0 bases and the J gene end by 2 bases; junction bases not matched to a gene: 9. The CDR3 here is CATSRDPNGGFQETQYF. CDR3 coding DNA: TGTGCCACCAGCAGAGATCCTAACGGGGGGTTTCAAGAGACCCAGTACTTC.

This sequence joins TRBV2 and TRBJ1-2; 7 bases map to TRBD1. The CDR3 extends over 14 amino acids. The V and J ends lost 2 bases and 7 bases, in that order; junction bases with no gene match: 7. The germline gives CDR1 SNHLY, CDR2 FYNNEI. For the CDR3, the DNA is TGTGCCAGCAGTGAACGGGAGGGGGCAGGTGGCTACACCTTC. It encodes CASSEREGAGGYTF.

The J gene is TRBJ2-7, the V gene TRBV5-1, with 7 bases matching TRBD2. The length of the CDR3 is 14 residues. CDR1 is SGHRS and CDR2 is YFSETQ in the germline V gene. The junction had 6 bases not matched to a gene; V was cut back by 5 bases and J by 1 base. CDR3 DNA: TGCGCCAGCAGGAAGCGGGGAGGGTCCTACGAGCAGTACTTC. Encoded protein: CASRKRGGSYEQYF.

The chain employs TRBV7-9 and TRBJ1-4, with D unresolved. Per germline, CDR1 SEHNR and CDR2 FQNEAQ (reference sequence). Trimming cost V 4 bases and J 3 bases, with 15 bases left between them. The CDR3 has 16 amino acids. Here the CDR3 reads CASSSTRAGANEKLFF. CDR3 coding DNA: TGTGCCAGCAGCTCTACCCGGGCGGGAGCTAATGAAAAACTGTTTTTT.